This T cell receptor beta chain was captured in a study of early T cells in non-severe SARS-CoV-2 infection. The wider study: Chains stayed unpaired after sequencing of bulk RNA from unsorted whole blood.

A few counts support this clonotype. Its antigen remains unknown. Study-wide results and limits: VDJdb matching favored anti-spike CD8 responses, missing private and CD4 specificities.

In the library, individual cDNA molecules carried attached unique molecular identifiers. TCRdb analysed the 5' RACE reads with MiXCR anew, one entry per CDR3 protein. Among fewer than 100,000 distinct CDR3 sequences listed, about 6.5% were seen once. Per the germline V gene, CDR1 is MDHEN and CDR2 is SYDVKM. Trimming took off 7 bases at V and 7 bases at J, with 17 bases between the two ends. This CDR3 comprises 15 residues. The TCR sequence derives from an adult who was a healthcare worker with PCR-confirmed SARS-CoV-2 infection or an uninfected control (not recorded which). Sequenced sample: whole blood. The genes are TRBV28 and TRBJ1-6, with D possibly TRBD1 on 5 matching bases. The CDR3 DNA follows: TGTGCCAGCACCCCATCCCAGGGTGTAAATTCACCCCTCCACTTT. This translates into CASTPSQGVNSPLHF. The entire variable domain, with the rest obtained from reference TRBV28 and TRBJ1-6, is as follows: DVKVTQSSRYLVKRTGEKVFLECVQDMDHENMFWYRQDPGLGLRLIYFSYDVKMKEKGDIPEGYSVSREKKERFSLILESASTNQTSMYLCASTPSQGVNSPLHFGNGTRLTVT.